This T cell receptor (beta chain) was found in a study of identical twins. Findings and caveats of the study: It was cross-sectional statistical analysis, not following the same donors, that the conclusions relied on. Modeled out-of-frame TCR alpha sharing in monozygotic twins fell below observed levels.

With 6 bases clipped from V and 4 bases from J, the junction kept 7 bases outside the gene matches. The CDR3 is made up of 15 amino acids. Ten or more counts support this clonotype. The antigen remains unidentified. It was template switching that added a universal primer site, and there were unique molecular identifiers on the cDNA. TCRdb re-derived calls from the 5' RACE reads in MiXCR, one entry per CDR3 protein. The sample lists about 220,000 distinct CDR3 sequences; around 6.9% were seen once. This sample also appeared in a second study, on yellow fever vaccine responses in identical twins.

This sequence originates from a woman aged 18-29 years in good health. Sequencing was performed on memory (CD45RO+) T cells sorted from blood. V is TRBV12-3 or TRBV12-4 and J is TRBJ2-2; 8 bases match TRBD2. CDR3 sequence reads: CASRSGTSSTGELFF. CDR3 nucleotide sequence: TGTGCCAGCAGGTCCGGGACTAGTTCCACCGGGGAGCTGTTTTTT.